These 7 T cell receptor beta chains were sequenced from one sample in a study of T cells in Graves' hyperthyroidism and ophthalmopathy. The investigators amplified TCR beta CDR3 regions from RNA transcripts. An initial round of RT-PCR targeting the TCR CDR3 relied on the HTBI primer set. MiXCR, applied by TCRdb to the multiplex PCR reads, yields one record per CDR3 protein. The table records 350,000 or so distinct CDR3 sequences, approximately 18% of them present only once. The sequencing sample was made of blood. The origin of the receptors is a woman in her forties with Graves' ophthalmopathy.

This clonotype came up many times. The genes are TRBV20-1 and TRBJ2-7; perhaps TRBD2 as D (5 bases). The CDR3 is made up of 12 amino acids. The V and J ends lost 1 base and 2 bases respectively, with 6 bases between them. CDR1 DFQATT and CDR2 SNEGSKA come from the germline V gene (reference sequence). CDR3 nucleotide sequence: TGCAGTGCTAGAGCGGGGACCTACGAGCAGTACTTC. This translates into CSARAGTYEQYF.

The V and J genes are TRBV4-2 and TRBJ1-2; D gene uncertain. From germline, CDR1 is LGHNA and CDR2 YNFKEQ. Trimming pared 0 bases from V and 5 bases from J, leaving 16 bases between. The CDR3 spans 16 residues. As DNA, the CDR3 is TGTGCCAGCAGCCAAGATTTTGCGGGAGATTCTTATGGCTACACCTTC. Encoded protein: CASSQDFAGDSYGYTF.

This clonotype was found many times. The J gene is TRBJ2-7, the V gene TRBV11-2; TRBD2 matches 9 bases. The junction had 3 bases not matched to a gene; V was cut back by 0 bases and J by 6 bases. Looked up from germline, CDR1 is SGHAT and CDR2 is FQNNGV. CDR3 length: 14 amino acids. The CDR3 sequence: CASSLDSGSGEQYF. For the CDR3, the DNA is TGTGCCAGCAGCTTAGATAGCGGGAGTGGCGAGCAGTACTTC.

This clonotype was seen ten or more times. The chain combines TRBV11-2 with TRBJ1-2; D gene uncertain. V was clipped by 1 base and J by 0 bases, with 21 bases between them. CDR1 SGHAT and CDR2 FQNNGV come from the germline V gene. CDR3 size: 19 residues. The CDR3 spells CASSLVSPGVTATNYGYTF. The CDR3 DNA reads TGTGCCAGCAGCTTAGTATCCCCCGGCGTTACAGCAACTAACTATGGCTACACCTTC.

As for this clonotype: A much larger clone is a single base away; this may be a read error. The CDR3 nucleotides are TGTGCCAGCAGGAGACTAGCGGGAGGAAGGAGGAACACCGGGGAGCTGTTTTTT. Translating gives CASRRLAGGRRNTGELFF. The genes are TRBV2 and TRBJ2-2, with 13 bases that match TRBD2. Trimming took 6 bases from V and 1 from J; bases not matched to a gene: 8. CDR1 is SNHLY and CDR2 is FYNNEI in the germline V gene. This CDR3 contains 18 residues.

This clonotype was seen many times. The CDR3 is CASRHGDREQYF. The CDR3 nucleotides read TGTGCCAGCAGACACGGTGATCGCGAGCAGTACTTC. The chain recombines TRBV6-1 with TRBJ2-7; D gene uncertain. The germline V gene has CDR1 MNHNS and CDR2 SASEGT. V shed 6 bases and J shed 6 bases, with 12 bases lying between them. The CDR3 contains 12 residues.

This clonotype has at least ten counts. This CDR3 is CASTNSVGGVRELFF. DNA of the CDR3: TGTGCCAGCACCAACAGCGTTGGGGGAGTAAGGGAGCTGTTTTTT. The chain is built from TRBV12-3 or TRBV12-4 and TRBJ2-2; possibly TRBD1 or TRBD2 for D (5 bases each). V was pared by 7 bases and J by 9 bases, with 21 bases between. The CDR3 runs 15 residues.